This paragraph covers one T cell receptor beta chain sequence. Antigen unknown. The sample is drawn from a study of T cell repertoires in ileal Crohn's disease. In the study overall: About half of patients got postoperative therapy: around ten thiopurines, approximately 18 anti-TNF. From the resection specimen's proximal margin, biopsies were taken as MI.

Generated by immunoSEQ multiplex PCR, the TCRdb table keeps only in-frame clones and is missing some. The sample contains 850 to 950 clones, just over 85% of which appear only once. Findings and limits, study-wide: Every patient over 26.8% clonality showed endoscopic recurrence. Sorted CD8 T cells held more high-frequency clones than CD4.

The time point denotes: proximal margin of the surgical specimen (macroscopically non-inflamed). V shed 0 bases, J shed 6 bases, and the junction held 3 bases outside the gene matches. The V gene's germline CDR1 is SGDLS and CDR2 YYNGEE. CDR3 length: 14 residues. The sample was ileal tissue. This receptor was obtained from an adult with Crohn's disease. The chain has TRBV9 and TRBJ2-1, with 7 bases matching TRBD1. The CDR3 sequence is CASSVDGTVNEQFF. In nucleotides, the CDR3 is TGTGCCAGCAGCGTAGACGGGACAGTCAATGAGCAGTTCTTC.